The 18 T cell receptor beta chains in this list originate from one sample, sequenced in a study of T cell changes during pregnancy in multiple sclerosis. Assay used: immunoSEQ multiplex PCR; TCRdb lists only in-frame clones, some missing. The sample includes tens of thousands of clones, 90% to 95% seen only once; the top ten take approximately 2%. The specimen comprised peripheral blood, sampled in the second trimester of pregnancy. Receptors were obtained from a female donor in good health, enrolled as a control in a pregnancy study.

The V call is TRBV7-2, the J call TRBJ1-5; 7 nucleotides agree with TRBD1. Germline V gene lookup returns CDR1 SGHTA and CDR2 FQGNSA. The V segment lost 5 bases and the J segment 0 bases; nucleotides outside the gene matches: 10. The CDR3 length is 17 residues. In DNA, the CDR3 is TGTGCCAGCAGCCCGGGACAGCAAATTCATAGCAATCAGCCCCAGCATTTT. Residues: CASSPGQQIHSNQPQHF.

The V gene is TRBV5-1, the J gene TRBJ2-1; possible D gene TRBD2, 7 bases. Germline CDR1 SGHRS, CDR2 YFSETQ. Trimming shortened V by 3 bases and J by 5 bases, and 12 bases separated the two germline ends. The CDR3 sequence is 14 residues long. DNA for the CDR3: TGCGCCAGCAGCTCGGGGGGCCGAAACAATGAGCAGTTCTTC. The encoded protein is CASSSGGRNNEQFF.

This sequence joins TRBV28 and TRBJ2-1, with 8 nucleotides matching TRBD2. CDR1 MDHEN and CDR2 SYDVKM come from the germline V gene. This CDR3 spans 17 amino acids. V was clipped by 4 bases and J by 4 bases; unmatched bases: 12. The DNA of the CDR3 is TGTGCCAGCAGTTCTATACCCCAGGCGGGGGGTTACAATGAGCAGTTCTTC. Its protein product is CASSSIPQAGGYNEQFF.

This chain joins TRBV29-1 and TRBJ1-3, with D perhaps TRBD1 (5 bases). The CDR3 spans 12 residues. Germline CDR1 is SQVTM and CDR2 is ANQGSEA. V was shortened by 6 bases and J by 4 bases, with 10 bases between the two germline ends. The CDR3 DNA follows: TGCAGCGTCATCAAGGGGGGAAACACCATATATTTT. It codes for CSVIKGGNTIYF.

The chain carries TRBV19 and TRBJ2-4; TRBD1 agrees at 7 bases. CDR3 length equals 14 residues. Germline CDR1 is LNHDA and CDR2 is SQIVND (reference sequence). With V trimmed by 5 bases and J by 9 bases, 10 bases remained unmatched. The CDR3 protein is CASSVIQGSTIQYF. The DNA for the CDR3 is TGTGCCAGTAGTGTCATACAGGGGAGTACCATTCAGTACTTC.

This clone was seen once. The gene calls are TRBV19 and TRBJ1-1; possible D gene TRBD1, 6 bases. V was cut by 6 bases and J by 0 bases, with 14 bases left in between. Germline loops: CDR1 LNHDA, CDR2 SQIVND (reference sequence). The CDR3 totals 15 residues. The CDR3 spells CASSPWTELNTEAFF. In DNA form, the CDR3 reads TGTGCCAGTAGCCCGTGGACAGAACTGAACACTGAAGCTTTCTTT.

CDR3 residues: CASSIRGAENQPQHF. Here the CDR3 DNA reads TGTGCCAGTAGTATAAGGGGCGCAGAGAATCAGCCCCAGCATTTT. The rearrangement uses TRBV19 and TRBJ1-5; a possible D gene is TRBD1 (5 bases). This CDR3 has 15 amino acids. V dropped 2 bases and J dropped 4 bases, with 12 bases sitting between them. Germline lookup yields CDR1 LNHDA and CDR2 SQIVND (reference sequence).

V is TRBV6-5 and J is TRBJ2-5, with 9 bases identical to TRBD1. CDR1 is MNHEY and CDR2 is SVGAGI in the germline V gene. V lost 2 bases and J lost 5; bases outside the gene matches: 3. CDR3 size: 14 residues. CDR3 loop: CASSYRTGVETQYF. The CDR3 nucleotides read TGTGCCAGCAGTTACCGGACAGGGGTGGAGACCCAGTACTTC.

This rearrangement joins TRBV6-1 to TRBJ1-2, with 9 bases that match TRBD1. Germline trimming cut 4 bases from V and 6 bases from J; bases unmatched to any gene: 6. The germline V gene has CDR1 MNHNS and CDR2 SASEGT. The CDR3 is 14 amino acids. The CDR3 is CASSVTGGRNGYTF. The CDR3 DNA reads TGTGCCAGCAGTGTAACAGGGGGCAGGAATGGCTACACCTTC.

Notes on this clone: The sample holds other DNA sequences that translate to the same CDR3. The chain is built from TRBV19 and TRBJ1-1; D not certain. There are 12 residues in the CDR3. V gave up 6 bases and J gave up 1 base, with 6 bases separating them. Per germline, CDR1 LNHDA and CDR2 SQIVND (reference sequence). The CDR3 spells CASSRGNTEAFF. For the CDR3, the DNA is TGTGCCAGTAGCCGGGGGAACACTGAAGCTTTCTTT.

This rearrangement joins TRBV10-3 to TRBJ2-1; D is ambiguous. This CDR3 is 13 amino acids long. With 6 bases removed from V and 4 bases from J, the gap between germline ends came to 10 bases. Germline V lookup: CDR1 ENHRY, CDR2 SYGVKD. The CDR3 DNA reads TGTGCCATCAGCTTAACAGAGTACAATGAGCAGTTCTTC. As protein: CAISLTEYNEQFF.

The CDR3 here is CASSTRDFSSGNTIYF. In DNA form, the CDR3 reads TGTGCCAGCAGCACACGGGACTTTAGCTCTGGAAACACCATATATTTT. The gene calls are TRBV7-2 and TRBJ1-3; a weak D match, TRBD1 (5 bases). Per germline, CDR1 SGHTA and CDR2 FQGNSA. V lost 5 bases and J 0 bases, leaving 14 bases between the germline ends. The CDR3 length is 16 residues.

This chain uses TRBV18 with TRBJ1-1; TRBD1 matches at 7 bases. Unmatched junction bases numbered 1, after V lost 5 bases and J lost 1 base. This CDR3 has 13 amino acids. CDR1 and CDR2 from the germline V gene are KGHSH and LQKENI. The CDR3 loop is CASSRQGNTEAFF. The CDR3 DNA reads as TGTGCCAGCTCAAGACAGGGGAACACTGAAGCTTTCTTT. Full variable domain (rest looked up from reference TRBV18 and TRBJ1-1): NAGVMQNPRHLVRRRGQEARLRCSPMKGHSHVYWYRQLPEEGLKFMVYLQKENIIDESGMPKERFSAEFPKEGPSILRIQQVVRGDSAAYFCASSRQGNTEAFFGQGTRLTVV.

The J gene is TRBJ2-7, the V gene TRBV5-1; 9 positions match TRBD1. This CDR3 has 14 amino acids. V shed 0 bases and J 6 bases; nucleotides not matched to a gene: 4. In germline, CDR1 is SGHRS, CDR2 YFSETQ. The CDR3 here is CASSLEGQGSEQYF. As DNA, the CDR3 is TGCGCCAGCAGCTTGGAGGGACAGGGTAGCGAGCAGTACTTC.

The rearrangement uses TRBV9 and TRBJ1-2; perhaps TRBD1 as D (6 bases). V was trimmed by 3 bases and J by 3 bases, leaving 21 bases between them. The CDR3 length is 17 residues. CDR1 and CDR2 from the germline V gene are SGDLS and YYNGEE. CDR3 residues: CASSARDNHLWDYGYTF. DNA for the CDR3: TGTGCCAGCAGCGCCCGGGACAACCATCTGTGGGACTATGGCTACACCTTC.

About this clone: The identical CDR3 is also encoded by other nucleotide sequences in the sample. V and J are TRBV27 and TRBJ2-1, with TRBD2 matching over 8 bases. V gave up 5 bases and J gave up 0 bases; unmatched junction bases: 0. CDR1 MNHEY and CDR2 SMNVEV come from the germline V gene (reference sequence). This CDR3 contains 14 residues. CDR3 protein: CASSSGGSYNEQFF. The CDR3 DNA is TGTGCCAGCAGTAGCGGGGGCTCCTACAATGAGCAGTTCTTC.

V is TRBV7-9 and J is TRBJ2-7; 9 bases map to TRBD2. The length of the CDR3 is 15 residues. CDR1 SEHNR and CDR2 FQNEAQ come from the germline V gene (reference sequence). J gave up 3 bases and V 4 bases, and 7 bases lay outside the gene matches. CDR3 in amino acids: CASSSLGLALYEQYF. The CDR3 region has the DNA TGTGCCAGCAGCTCGTTGGGACTAGCCCTCTACGAGCAGTACTTC. Together with reference TRBV7-9 and TRBJ2-7, the CDR3 gives the full variable domain: DTGVSQNPRHKITKRGQNVTFRCDPISEHNRLYWYRQTLGQGPEFLTYFQNEAQLEKSRLLSDRFSAERPKGSFSTLEIQRTEQGDSAMYLCASSSLGLALYEQYFGPGTRLTVT.

This chain connects TRBV9 to TRBJ2-7, with D possibly TRBD2 on 6 matching bases. This CDR3 is 15 amino acids long. Germline CDR1 is SGDLS and CDR2 is YYNGEE. The ends were cut back, 3 bases at V and 3 bases at J, with 16 bases in the middle. The CDR3 DNA sequence: TGTGCCAGCAGCGCTGGAGGGGACTTGGGCTACGAGCAGTACTTC. Translated: CASSAGGDLGYEQYF. Complete variable domain (other parts from reference TRBV9 and TRBJ2-7): DSGVTQTPKHLITATGQRVTLRCSPRSGDLSVYWYQQSLDQGLQFLIQYYNGEERAKGNILERFSAQQFPDLHSELNLSSLELGDSALYFCASSAGGDLGYEQYFGPGTRLTVT.